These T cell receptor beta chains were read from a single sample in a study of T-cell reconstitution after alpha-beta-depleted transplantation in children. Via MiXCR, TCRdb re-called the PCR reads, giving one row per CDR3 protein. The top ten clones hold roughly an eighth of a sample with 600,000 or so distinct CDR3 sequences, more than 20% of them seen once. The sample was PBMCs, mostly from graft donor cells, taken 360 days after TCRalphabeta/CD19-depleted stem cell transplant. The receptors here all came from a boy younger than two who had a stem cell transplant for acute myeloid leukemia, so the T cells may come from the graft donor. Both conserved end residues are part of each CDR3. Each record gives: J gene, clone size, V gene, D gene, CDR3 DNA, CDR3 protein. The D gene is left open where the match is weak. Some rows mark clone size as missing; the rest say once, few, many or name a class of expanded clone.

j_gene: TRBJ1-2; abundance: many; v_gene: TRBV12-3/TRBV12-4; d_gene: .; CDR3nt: TGTGCCAGCAGTCCCGGAGGGTCCGGCTATGGCTACACCTTC; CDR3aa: CASSPGGSGYGYTF
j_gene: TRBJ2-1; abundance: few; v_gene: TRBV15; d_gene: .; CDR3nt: TGTGCCACCAGCGTGGGCGGACTTGAGCAGTTCTTC; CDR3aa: CATSVGGLEQFF
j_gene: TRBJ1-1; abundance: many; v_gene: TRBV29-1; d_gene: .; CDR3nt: TGCAGCGTTGACTCGGGGGGAACCACTGAAGCTTTCTTT; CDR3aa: CSVDSGGTTEAFF
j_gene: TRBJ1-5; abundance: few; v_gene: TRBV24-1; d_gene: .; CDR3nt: TGTGCCACCAGTGCCAGCCTCCACAATCAGCCCCAGCATTTT; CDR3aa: CATSASLHNQPQHF
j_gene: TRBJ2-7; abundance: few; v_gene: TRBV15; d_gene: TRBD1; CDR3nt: TGTGCCACCAGCAGACCGATAGACAGGGGTTACTACGAGCAGTACTTC; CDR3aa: CATSRPIDRGYYEQYF
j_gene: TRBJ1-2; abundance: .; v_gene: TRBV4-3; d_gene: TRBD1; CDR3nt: TGCGCCAGCAGCCAAGTCGGACAGGGGGCCGGTGGCTACACCTTC; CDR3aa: CASSQVGQGAGGYTF
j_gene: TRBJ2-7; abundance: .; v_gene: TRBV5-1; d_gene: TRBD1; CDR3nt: TGCGCCAGCAGCTGGGACAGAAACTACGAGCAGTACTTC; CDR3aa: CASSWDRNYEQYF
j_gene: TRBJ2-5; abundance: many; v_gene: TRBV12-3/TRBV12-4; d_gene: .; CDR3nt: TGTGCCAGCAGTTCCTCCCAAGAGACCCAGTACTTC; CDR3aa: CASSSSQETQYF
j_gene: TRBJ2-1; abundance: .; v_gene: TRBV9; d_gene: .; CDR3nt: TGTGCCAGCAGCGGGATCGGCGCCCTCTCCTACAATGAGCAGTTCTTC; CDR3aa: CASSGIGALSYNEQFF
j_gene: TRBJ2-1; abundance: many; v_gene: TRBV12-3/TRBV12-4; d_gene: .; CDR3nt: TGTGCCAGCAGTTTCGGCAGGGGAGGCTACAATGAGCAGTTCTTC; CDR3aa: CASSFGRGGYNEQFF
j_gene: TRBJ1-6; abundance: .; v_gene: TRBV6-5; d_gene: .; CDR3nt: TGTGCCAGCAGTTATGGGCGGCAAGGGGCCTCACCCCTCCACTTT; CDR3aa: CASSYGRQGASPLHF
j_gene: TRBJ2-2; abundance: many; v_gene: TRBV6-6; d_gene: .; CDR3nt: TGTGCCAGCAGGGAAACCGGGGAGCTGTTTTTT; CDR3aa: CASRETGELFF
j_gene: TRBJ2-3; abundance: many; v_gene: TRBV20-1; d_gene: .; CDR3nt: TGCAGTGCTAGTTGGCAGGGTGGCACAGATACGCAGTATTTT; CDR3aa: CSASWQGGTDTQYF
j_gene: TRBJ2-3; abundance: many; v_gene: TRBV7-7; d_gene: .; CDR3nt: TGTGCCAGCAGCTTCAGGGTTGCAGATACGCAGTATTTT; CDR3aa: CASSFRVADTQYF
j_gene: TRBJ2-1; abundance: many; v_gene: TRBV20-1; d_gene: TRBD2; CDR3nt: TGCAGTGCTAGAGATCGAGATAGCGGGCCAGCCTACAATGAGCAGTTCTTC; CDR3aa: CSARDRDSGPAYNEQFF
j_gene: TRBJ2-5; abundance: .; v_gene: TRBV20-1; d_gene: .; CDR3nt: TGCAGTGCCCCTGACCCTGTTCTCCCAGAGACCCAGTACTTC; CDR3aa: CSAPDPVLPETQYF
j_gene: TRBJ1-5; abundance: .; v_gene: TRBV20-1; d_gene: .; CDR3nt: TGCAGTGCTAGAGATGCCCGGGTTAATCAGCCCCAGCATTTT; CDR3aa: CSARDARVNQPQHF
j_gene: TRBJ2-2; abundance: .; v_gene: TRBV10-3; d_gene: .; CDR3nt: TGTGCCATCAGTGAGCTGGAGGAGAAAGGGCCACTCGGGGAGCTGTTTTTT; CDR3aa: CAISELEEKGPLGELFF
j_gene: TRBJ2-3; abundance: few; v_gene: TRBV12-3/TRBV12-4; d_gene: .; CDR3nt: TGTGCCAGCAGTTTAACCCAAGCAGATACGCAGTATTTT; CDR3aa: CASSLTQADTQYF
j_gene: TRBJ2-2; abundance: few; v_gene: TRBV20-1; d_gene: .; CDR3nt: TGCAGTGCCCCCCAAGAGAACACCGGGGAGCTGTTTTTT; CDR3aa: CSAPQENTGELFF
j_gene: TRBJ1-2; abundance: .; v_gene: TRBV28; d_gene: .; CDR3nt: TGTGCCAGCAGTTTTTACAGTCCCCTCTATGGCTACACCTTC; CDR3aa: CASSFYSPLYGYTF
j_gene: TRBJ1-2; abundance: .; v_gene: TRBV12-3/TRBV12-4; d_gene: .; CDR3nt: TGTGCCAGCAGTTTAGGAGGTCCTGGCTACACCTTC; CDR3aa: CASSLGGPGYTF
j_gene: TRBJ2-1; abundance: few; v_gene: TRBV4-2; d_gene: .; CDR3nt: TGTGCCAGCAGCCAAGACACAGCGGAGGAATACAATGAGCAGTTCTTC; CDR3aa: CASSQDTAEEYNEQFF
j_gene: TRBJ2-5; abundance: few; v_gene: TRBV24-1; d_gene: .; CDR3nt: TGTGCCACCAGTGACGGAAAGGCAGCCCAAGAGACCCAGTACTTC; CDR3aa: CATSDGKAAQETQYF
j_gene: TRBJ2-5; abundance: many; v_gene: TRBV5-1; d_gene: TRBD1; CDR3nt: TGCGCCAGCAGCCAGGGACAGGGGGTAAAAGTTGGAGAGACCCAGTACTTC; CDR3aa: CASSQGQGVKVGETQYF